The 8 T cell receptor beta chains listed next were all sequenced from one sample in a study of blood T cell repertoires in COVID-19 (TCRdb year 2020). The library was prepared using the immunoSEQ multiplex PCR assay. TCRdb mirrors the immuneACCESS table, restricted to in-frame sequences. Some clones are absent from its copies; in checked studies, under half trace to an unresolved V gene, and the reason for the others is unknown. Within this sample are some 170,000 clones, with 85% to 95% of them counted one time only. The ten largest clones capture less than 2% of the sample. The sample taken for sequencing was peripheral blood. Receptors originate from an older woman with COVID-19, enrolled during active disease.

The chain couples TRBV19 to TRBJ2-1, with 9 positions matching TRBD1. The V gene's germline CDR1 is LNHDA and CDR2 SQIVND (reference sequence). The CDR3 runs 19 residues. The J segment lost 3 bases and the V segment lost 7 bases, leaving 19 bases of the junction unmatched. CDR3 nucleotide sequence: TGTGCCAGTAAAGCCCGGGACAGGGTGTTAGGATACGGCTACAATGAGCAGTTCTTC. Its protein product is CASKARDRVLGYGYNEQFF.

The gene calls are TRBV19 and TRBJ1-1, with D possibly TRBD1 on 6 matching bases. Germline V lookup: CDR1 LNHDA, CDR2 SQIVND (reference sequence). The germline V and J ends were trimmed by 0 bases and 7 bases, with 12 bases remaining between them. This CDR3 is 14 amino acids long. CDR3 residues: CASSIEHRANEAFF. The CDR3, as DNA: TGTGCCAGTAGTATAGAACACAGGGCAAATGAAGCTTTCTTT. The full variable domain, rest sourced from reference TRBV19 and TRBJ1-1, is DGGITQSPKYLFRKEGQNVTLSCEQNLNHDAMYWYRQDPGQGLRLIYYSQIVNDFQKGDIAEGYSVSREKKESFPLTVTSAQKNPTAFYLCASSIEHRANEAFFGQGTRLTVV.

J is TRBJ1-1 and V is TRBV5-1; perhaps TRBD1 as D (6 bases). V gave up 4 bases and J gave up 10 bases, with 20 bases separating them. The V gene's germline CDR1 is SGHRS and CDR2 YFSETQ. This CDR3 contains 14 residues. CDR3 region: CASSPRGGGLVAFF. The CDR3 nucleotides are TGCGCCAGCAGCCCCCGGGGGGGCGGATTAGTAGCTTTCTTT.

The J gene is TRBJ1-2, the V gene TRBV14; D is unclear. CDR3 length: 15 amino acids. V gave up 2 bases and J gave up 4 bases, with 14 bases separating them. Germline CDR1 SGHDN, CDR2 FVKESK. The CDR3 sequence is CASSQLEVWGYGYTF. CDR3 coding DNA: TGTGCCAGCAGCCAATTGGAGGTCTGGGGCTATGGCTACACCTTC.

The CDR3, as DNA: TGTGCCAGCAGCTTGGTAGGGGGCAAGAGCACAGATACGCAGTATTTT. Its protein product is CASSLVGGKSTDTQYF. The chain recombines TRBV7-6 with TRBJ2-3; TRBD1 matches at 7 bases. V shed 3 bases, J shed 0 bases, and the junction held 6 bases outside the gene matches. Per germline, CDR1 SGHVS and CDR2 FNYEAQ. There are 16 residues in the CDR3.

This chain connects TRBV30 to TRBJ1-1; maybe TRBD1 (5 bases). V lost 3 bases and J lost 6, with 8 bases in between. The CDR3 is 11 amino acids. Germline CDR1 is GTSNPN and CDR2 is SVGIG (reference sequence). CDR3 sequence: CAWSRVSEAFF. The CDR3 DNA sequence: TGTGCCTGGAGCAGGGTATCTGAAGCTTTCTTT.

This clone was detected only once. The chain uses TRBV12-2 and TRBJ2-1; the D call of TRBD1 is as the table states it, not checked on the DNA. TRBV12-2 is deemed a pseudogene. The CDR3 runs to 13 residues. CDR3 coding DNA: TGTGCAAGTCGCTTGAGCAGGTACAATGAGCAGTTCTTC. Translating it yields CASRLSRYNEQFF.

With regard to this clone: Distinct nucleotide sequences in the sample also encode this CDR3. The chain uses TRBV7-2 and TRBJ2-7; 9 bases fit TRBD1. In germline, CDR1 is SGHTA, CDR2 FQGNSA. The CDR3 is made up of 14 amino acids. V shed 5 bases and J 2 bases; nucleotides not matched to a gene: 4. The CDR3 sequence is CASSLDRGTYEQYF. The CDR3 DNA reads TGTGCCAGCAGCCTAGACAGGGGGACCTACGAGCAGTACTTC.